The clone carrying this T cell receptor beta chain was seen just once. As yet, its antigen is unknown. The entry originates in a study of beta chain features in type 1 diabetes. Notes on the study in general: Healthy donors had naive, central memory and Treg TCRB repertoires that appeared less similar than those seen among patients. Shortening that was moderate but significant affected the TCRB CDR3s of Type 1 diabetes patients in all four CD4+ subsets. Among type 1 diabetes patients, VDJ junctions had fewer insertions and more deletions.

The whole isolated RNA underwent reverse transcription, so sequencing captured expressed TCRB transcripts. The assay was immunoSEQ multiplex PCR, and TCRdb's table has in-frame clones only and misses some. This sample has 300,000 or so clones, with about a tenth found just once. The CDR3 has 15 amino acids. Trimming at V came to 3 bases and at J to 1 base, leaving 5 bases not matched to a gene. Per germline, CDR1 SGHRS and CDR2 YFSETQ. Material: central memory CD4+ T cells from blood. This TCR was recovered from a young man with type 1 diabetes. The chain carries TRBV5-1 and TRBJ2-3; 7 nucleotides align to TRBD1. The CDR3 DNA reads TGCGCCAGCAGCTGGGGGACAGTCGGCACAGATACGCAGTATTTT. It encodes CASSWGTVGTDTQYF. The full variable domain, with the rest looked up from reference TRBV5-1 and TRBJ2-3, is KAGVTQTPRYLIKTRGQQVTLSCSPISGHRSVSWYQQTPGQGLQFLFEYFSETQRNKGNFPGRFSGRQFSNSRSEMNVSTLELGDSALYLCASSWGTVGTDTQYFGPGTRLTVL.